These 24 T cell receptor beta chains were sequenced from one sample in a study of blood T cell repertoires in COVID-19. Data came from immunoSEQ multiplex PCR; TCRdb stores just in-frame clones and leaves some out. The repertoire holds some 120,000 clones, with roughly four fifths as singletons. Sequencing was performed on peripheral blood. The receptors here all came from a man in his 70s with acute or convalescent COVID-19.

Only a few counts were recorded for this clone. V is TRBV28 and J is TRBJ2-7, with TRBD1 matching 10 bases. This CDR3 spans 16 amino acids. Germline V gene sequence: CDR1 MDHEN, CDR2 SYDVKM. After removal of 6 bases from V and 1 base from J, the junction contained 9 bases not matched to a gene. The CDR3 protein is CASRFTPGQGSYEQYF. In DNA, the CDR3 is TGTGCCAGCAGGTTCACCCCGGGACAGGGGTCCTACGAGCAGTACTTC.

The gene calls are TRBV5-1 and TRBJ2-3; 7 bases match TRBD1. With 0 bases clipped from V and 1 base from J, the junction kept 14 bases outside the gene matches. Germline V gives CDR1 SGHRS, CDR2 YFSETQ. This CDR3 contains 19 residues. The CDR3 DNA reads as TGCGCCAGCAGCTTGGAAAACTTACCGACAGGGCAAGGCACAGATACGCAGTATTTT. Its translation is CASSLENLPTGQGTDTQYF.

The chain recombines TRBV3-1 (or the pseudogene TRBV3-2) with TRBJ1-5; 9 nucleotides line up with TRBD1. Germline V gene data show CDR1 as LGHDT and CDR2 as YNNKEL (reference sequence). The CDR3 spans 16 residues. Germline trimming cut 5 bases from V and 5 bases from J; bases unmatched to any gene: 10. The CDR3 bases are TGTGCCAGCAGCTTAGGGGGACAGGGCGCCGATCAGCCCCAGCATTTT. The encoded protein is CASSLGGQGADQPQHF.

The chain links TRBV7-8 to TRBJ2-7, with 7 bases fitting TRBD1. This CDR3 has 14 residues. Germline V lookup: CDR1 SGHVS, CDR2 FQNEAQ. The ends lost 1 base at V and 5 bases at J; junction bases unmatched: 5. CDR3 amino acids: CASSLGQGVDEQYF. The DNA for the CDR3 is TGTGCCAGCAGCTTAGGTCAGGGGGTGGACGAGCAGTACTTC.

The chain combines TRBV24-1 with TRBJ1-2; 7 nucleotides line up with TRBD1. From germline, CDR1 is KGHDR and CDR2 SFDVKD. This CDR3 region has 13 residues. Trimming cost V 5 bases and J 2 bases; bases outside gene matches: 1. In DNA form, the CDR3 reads TGTGCCACCAGTGGGGACAGAAACTATGGCTACACCTTC. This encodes CATSGDRNYGYTF.

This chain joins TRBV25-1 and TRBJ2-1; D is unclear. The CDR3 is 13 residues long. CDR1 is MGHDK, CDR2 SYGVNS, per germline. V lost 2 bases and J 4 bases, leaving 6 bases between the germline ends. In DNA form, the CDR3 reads TGTGCCAGCAGTGAAGCCGGTTACAATGAGCAGTTCTTC. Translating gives CASSEAGYNEQFF.

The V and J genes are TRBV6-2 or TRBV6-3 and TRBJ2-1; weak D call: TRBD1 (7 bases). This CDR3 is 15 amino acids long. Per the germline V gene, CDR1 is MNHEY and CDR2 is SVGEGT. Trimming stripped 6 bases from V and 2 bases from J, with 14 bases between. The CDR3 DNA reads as TGTGCCAGCAGCGCGGGCAGGGGGGCCTACAATGAGCAGTTCTTC. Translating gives CASSAGRGAYNEQFF.

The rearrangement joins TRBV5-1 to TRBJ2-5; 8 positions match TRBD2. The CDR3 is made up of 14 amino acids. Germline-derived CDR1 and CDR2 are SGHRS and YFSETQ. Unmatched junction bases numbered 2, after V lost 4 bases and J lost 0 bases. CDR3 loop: CASSPGGYQETQYF. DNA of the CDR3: TGCGCCAGCAGCCCGGGGGGGTACCAAGAGACCCAGTACTTC.

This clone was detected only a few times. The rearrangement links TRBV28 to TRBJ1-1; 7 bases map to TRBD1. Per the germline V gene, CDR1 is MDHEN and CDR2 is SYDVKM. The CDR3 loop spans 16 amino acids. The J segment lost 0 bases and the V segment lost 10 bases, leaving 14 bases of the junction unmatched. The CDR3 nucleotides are TGTGCCACCTCTAAGCCGGGACAGATAATGAACACTGAAGCTTTCTTT. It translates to CATSKPGQIMNTEAFF.

This chain's CDR3 is CASSSGGGYGYTF. Written as DNA, the CDR3 is TGTGCCAGCAGTTCGGGGGGAGGGTATGGCTACACCTTC. The chain has TRBV6-5 and TRBJ1-2, with D possibly being TRBD1 (5 bases). This CDR3 contains 13 residues. The germline V gene encodes CDR1 MNHEY and CDR2 SVGAGI. V dropped 4 bases and J dropped 5 bases, with 11 bases sitting between them.

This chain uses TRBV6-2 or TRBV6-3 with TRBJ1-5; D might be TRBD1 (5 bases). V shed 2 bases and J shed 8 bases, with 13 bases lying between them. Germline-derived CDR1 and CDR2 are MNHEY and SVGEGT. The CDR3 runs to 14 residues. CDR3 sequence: CASSYTIRVEPQHF. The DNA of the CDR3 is TGTGCCAGCAGTTACACCATCAGGGTAGAGCCCCAGCATTTT.

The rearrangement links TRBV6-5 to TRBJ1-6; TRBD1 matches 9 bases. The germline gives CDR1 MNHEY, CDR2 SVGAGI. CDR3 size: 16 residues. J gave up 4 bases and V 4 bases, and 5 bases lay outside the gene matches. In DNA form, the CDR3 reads TGTGCCAGCAGTTTCCGGACAGGGGCGTATAATTCACCCCTCCACTTT. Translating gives CASSFRTGAYNSPLHF.

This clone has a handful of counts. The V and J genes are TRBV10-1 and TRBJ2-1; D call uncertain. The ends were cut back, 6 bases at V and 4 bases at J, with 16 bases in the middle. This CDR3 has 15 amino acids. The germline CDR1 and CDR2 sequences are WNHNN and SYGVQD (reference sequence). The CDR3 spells CASSLRDKPYNEQFF. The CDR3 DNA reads TGCGCCAGCAGCCTCCGAGACAAACCTTACAATGAGCAGTTCTTC.

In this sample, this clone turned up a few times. The CDR3 bases are TGTGCCAGCACCTCTAGTTGGGACAGGGGGCGGACTGGGGCCAACGTCCTGACTTTC. Translation gives CASTSSWDRGRTGANVLTF. The chain joins TRBV11-2 to TRBJ2-6, with TRBD1 matching over 12 bases. Germline V gives CDR1 SGHAT, CDR2 FQNNGV. Losses at the gene ends were 7 bases for V and 2 bases for J; bases not matched to a gene: 12. CDR3 length: 19 amino acids.

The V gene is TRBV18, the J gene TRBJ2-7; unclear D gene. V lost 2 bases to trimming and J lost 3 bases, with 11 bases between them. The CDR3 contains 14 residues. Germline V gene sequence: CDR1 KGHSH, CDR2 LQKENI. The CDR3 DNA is TGTGCCAGCTCACCAATGGCAGGTTTCTACGAGCAGTACTTC. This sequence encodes CASSPMAGFYEQYF.

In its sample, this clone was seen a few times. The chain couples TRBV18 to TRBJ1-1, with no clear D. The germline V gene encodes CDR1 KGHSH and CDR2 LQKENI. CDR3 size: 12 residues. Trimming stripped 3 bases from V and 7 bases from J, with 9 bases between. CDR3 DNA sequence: TGTGCCAGCTCACCGTCCGGGAATGAAGCTTTCTTT. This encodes CASSPSGNEAFF. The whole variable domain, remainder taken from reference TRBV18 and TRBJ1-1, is NAGVMQNPRHLVRRRGQEARLRCSPMKGHSHVYWYRQLPEEGLKFMVYLQKENIIDESGMPKERFSAEFPKEGPSILRIQQVVRGDSAAYFCASSPSGNEAFFGQGTRLTVV.

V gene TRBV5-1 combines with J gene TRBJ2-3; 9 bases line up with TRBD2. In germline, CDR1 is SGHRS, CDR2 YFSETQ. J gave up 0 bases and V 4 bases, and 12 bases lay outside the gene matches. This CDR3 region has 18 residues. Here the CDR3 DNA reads TGCGCCAGCAGCATAGCGGGGGACTACCCCACTAGCACAGATACGCAGTATTTT. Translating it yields CASSIAGDYPTSTDTQYF.

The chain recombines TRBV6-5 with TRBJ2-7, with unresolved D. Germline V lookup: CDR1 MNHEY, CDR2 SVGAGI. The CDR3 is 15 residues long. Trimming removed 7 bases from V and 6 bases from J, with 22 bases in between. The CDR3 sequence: CASTPMGGGPAEQYF. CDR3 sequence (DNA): TGTGCCAGCACCCCAATGGGTGGTGGGCCGGCCGAGCAGTACTTC.

This chain's CDR3 is CASSLDRGGGNTEAFF. CDR3 nucleotides: TGCGCCAGCAGCTTAGACAGGGGAGGCGGGAACACTGAAGCTTTCTTT. V is TRBV5-1 and J is TRBJ1-1, with TRBD1 matching 8 bases. The CDR3 runs to 16 residues. Losses at the gene ends were 2 bases for V and 1 base for J; bases not matched to a gene: 7. CDR1 and CDR2 (germline): SGHRS, YFSETQ.

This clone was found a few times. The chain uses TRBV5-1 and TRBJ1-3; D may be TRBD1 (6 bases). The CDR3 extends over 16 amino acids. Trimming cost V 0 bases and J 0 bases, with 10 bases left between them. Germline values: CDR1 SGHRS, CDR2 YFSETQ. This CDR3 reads CASSLGDTASGNTIYF. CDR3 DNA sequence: TGCGCCAGCAGCTTGGGGGACACGGCCTCTGGAAACACCATATATTTT.

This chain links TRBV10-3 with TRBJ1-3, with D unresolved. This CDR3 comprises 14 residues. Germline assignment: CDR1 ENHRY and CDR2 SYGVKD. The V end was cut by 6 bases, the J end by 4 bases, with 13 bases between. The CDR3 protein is CAIRTPGGGNTIYF. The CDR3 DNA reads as TGTGCCATCAGGACCCCGGGAGGCGGAAACACCATATATTTT.

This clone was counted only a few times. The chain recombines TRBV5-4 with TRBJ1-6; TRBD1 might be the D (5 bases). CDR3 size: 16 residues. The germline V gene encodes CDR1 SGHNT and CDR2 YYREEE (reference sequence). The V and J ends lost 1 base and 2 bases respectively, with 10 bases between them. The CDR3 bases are TGTGCCAGCAGCTTGTACCAGGGTCCCTATAATTCACCCCTCCACTTT. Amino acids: CASSLYQGPYNSPLHF.

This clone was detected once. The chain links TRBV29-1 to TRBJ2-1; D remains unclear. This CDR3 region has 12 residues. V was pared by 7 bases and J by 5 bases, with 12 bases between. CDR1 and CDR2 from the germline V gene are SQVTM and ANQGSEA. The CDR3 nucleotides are TGCAGCGCCCTTAGAGACAACAATGAGCAGTTCTTC. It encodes CSALRDNNEQFF.

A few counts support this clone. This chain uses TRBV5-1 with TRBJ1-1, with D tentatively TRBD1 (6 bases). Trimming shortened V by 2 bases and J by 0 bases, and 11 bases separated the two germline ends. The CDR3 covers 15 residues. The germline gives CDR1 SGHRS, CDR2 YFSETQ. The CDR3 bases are TGCGCCAGCAGCTTTGAGGACAGAGTGAACACTGAAGCTTTCTTT. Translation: CASSFEDRVNTEAFF.